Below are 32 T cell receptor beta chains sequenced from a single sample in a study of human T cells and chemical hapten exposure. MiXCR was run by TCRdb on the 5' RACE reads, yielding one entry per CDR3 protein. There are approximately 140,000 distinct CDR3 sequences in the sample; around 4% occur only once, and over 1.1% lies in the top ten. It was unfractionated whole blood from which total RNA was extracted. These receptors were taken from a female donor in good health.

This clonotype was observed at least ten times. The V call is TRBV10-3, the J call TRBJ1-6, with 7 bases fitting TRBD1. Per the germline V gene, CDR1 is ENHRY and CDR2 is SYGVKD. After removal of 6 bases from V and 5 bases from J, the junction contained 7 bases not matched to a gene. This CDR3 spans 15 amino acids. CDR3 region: CAIRFSGQHNSPLHF. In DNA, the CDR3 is TGTGCCATCAGGTTCTCGGGACAGCATAATTCACCCCTCCACTTT.

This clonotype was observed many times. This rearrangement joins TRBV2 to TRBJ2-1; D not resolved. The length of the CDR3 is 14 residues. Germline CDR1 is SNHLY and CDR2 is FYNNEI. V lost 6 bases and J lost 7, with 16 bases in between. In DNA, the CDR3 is TGTGCCAGCAGAGTGTCGGGCCTGGCGAATGAGCAGTTCTTC. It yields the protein CASRVSGLANEQFF.

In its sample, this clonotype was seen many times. The DNA for the CDR3 is TGTGCCAGCAGCCCAACTTTCCTTGAGACAGGGAACTACGAGCAGTACTTC. Its translation is CASSPTFLETGNYEQYF. J is TRBJ2-7 and V is TRBV7-2; 7 bases are shared with TRBD1. This CDR3 has 17 amino acids. The V segment lost 5 bases and the J segment 3 bases; nucleotides outside the gene matches: 16. The V gene's germline CDR1 is SGHTA and CDR2 FQGNSA.

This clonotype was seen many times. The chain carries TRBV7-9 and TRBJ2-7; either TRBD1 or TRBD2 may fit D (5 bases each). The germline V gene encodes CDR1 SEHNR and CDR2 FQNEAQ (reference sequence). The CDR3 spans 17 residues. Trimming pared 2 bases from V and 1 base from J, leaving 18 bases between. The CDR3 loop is CASSLLTWGSGSYEQYF. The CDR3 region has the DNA TGTGCCAGCAGCTTATTAACGTGGGGGAGTGGGTCCTACGAGCAGTACTTC.

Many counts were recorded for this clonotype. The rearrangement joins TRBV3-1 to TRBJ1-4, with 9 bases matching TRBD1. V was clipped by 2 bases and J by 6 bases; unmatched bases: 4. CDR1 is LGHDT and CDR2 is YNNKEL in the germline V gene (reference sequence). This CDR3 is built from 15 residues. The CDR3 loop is CASSQRQGVDEKLFF. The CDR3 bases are TGTGCCAGCAGCCAAAGACAGGGGGTTGATGAAAAACTGTTTTTT. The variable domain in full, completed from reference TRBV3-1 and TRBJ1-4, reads DTAVSQTPKYLVTQMGNDKSIKCEQNLGHDTMYWYKQDSKKFLKIMFSYNNKELIINETVPNRFSPKSPDKAHLNLHINSLELGDSAVYFCASSQRQGVDEKLFFGSGTQLSVL.

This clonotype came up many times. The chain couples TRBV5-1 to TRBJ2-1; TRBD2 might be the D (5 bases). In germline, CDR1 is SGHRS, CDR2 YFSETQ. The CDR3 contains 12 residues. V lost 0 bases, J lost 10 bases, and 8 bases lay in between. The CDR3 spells CASSLAREEQFF. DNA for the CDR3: TGCGCCAGCAGCTTGGCGAGGGAGGAGCAGTTCTTC.

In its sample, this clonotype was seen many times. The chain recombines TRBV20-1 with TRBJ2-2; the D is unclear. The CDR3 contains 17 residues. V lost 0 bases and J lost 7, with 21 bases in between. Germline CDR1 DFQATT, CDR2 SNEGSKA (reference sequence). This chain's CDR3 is CSARDEQYDKYHGELFF. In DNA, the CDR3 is TGCAGTGCTAGAGATGAACAGTATGATAAGTATCACGGGGAGCTGTTTTTT.

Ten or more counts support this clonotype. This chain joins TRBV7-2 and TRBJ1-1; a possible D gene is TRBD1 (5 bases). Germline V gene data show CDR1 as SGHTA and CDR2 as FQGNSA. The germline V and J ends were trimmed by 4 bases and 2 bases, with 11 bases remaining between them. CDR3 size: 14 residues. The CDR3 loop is CASSWGPSNTEAFF. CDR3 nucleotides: TGTGCCAGCAGCTGGGGACCTTCAAACACTGAAGCTTTCTTT. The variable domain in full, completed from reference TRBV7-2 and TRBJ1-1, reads GAGVSQSPSNKVTEKGKDVELRCDPISGHTALYWYRQSLGQGLEFLIYFQGNSAPDKSGLPSDRFSAERTGGSVSTLTIQRTQQEDSAVYLCASSWGPSNTEAFFGQGTRLTVV.

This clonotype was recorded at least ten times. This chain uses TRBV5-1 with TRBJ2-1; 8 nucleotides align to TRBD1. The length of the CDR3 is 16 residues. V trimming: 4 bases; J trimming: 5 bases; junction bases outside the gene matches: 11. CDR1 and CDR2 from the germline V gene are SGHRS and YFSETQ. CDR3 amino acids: CASSVRGQAGDNEQFF. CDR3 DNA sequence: TGCGCCAGCAGCGTCCGGGGACAGGCCGGGGACAATGAGCAGTTCTTC.

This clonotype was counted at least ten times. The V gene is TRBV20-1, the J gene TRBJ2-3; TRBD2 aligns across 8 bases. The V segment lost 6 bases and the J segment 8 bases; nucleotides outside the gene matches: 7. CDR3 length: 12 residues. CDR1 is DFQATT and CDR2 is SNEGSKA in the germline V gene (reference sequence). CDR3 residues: CSATRGGGTQYF. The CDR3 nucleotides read TGCAGTGCGACCCGGGGGGGGGGTACGCAGTATTTT.

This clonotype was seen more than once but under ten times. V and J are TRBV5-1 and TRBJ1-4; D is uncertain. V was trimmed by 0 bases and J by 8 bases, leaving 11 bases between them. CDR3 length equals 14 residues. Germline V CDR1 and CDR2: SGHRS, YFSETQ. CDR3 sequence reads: CASSLVRSEEKLFF. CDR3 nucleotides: TGCGCCAGCAGCTTGGTGCGCAGTGAAGAAAAACTGTTTTTT. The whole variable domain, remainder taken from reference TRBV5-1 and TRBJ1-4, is KAGVTQTPRYLIKTRGQQVTLSCSPISGHRSVSWYQQTPGQGLQFLFEYFSETQRNKGNFPGRFSGRQFSNSRSEMNVSTLELGDSALYLCASSLVRSEEKLFFGSGTQLSVL.

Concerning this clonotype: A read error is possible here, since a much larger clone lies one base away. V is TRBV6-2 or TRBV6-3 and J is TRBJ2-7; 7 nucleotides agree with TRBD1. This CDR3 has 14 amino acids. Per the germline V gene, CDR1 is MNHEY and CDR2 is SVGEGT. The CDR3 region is CASSYEGAVYEHYF. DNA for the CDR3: TGTGCCAGCAGTTACGAGGGGGCTGTCTACGAGCACTACTTC.

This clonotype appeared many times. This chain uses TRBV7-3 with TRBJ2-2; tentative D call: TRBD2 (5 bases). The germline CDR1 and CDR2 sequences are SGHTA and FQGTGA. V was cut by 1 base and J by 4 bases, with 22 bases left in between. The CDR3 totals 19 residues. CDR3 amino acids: CASSLRGLTPHGGTGELFF. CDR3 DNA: TGTGCCAGCAGCTTAAGAGGGCTTACTCCCCACGGAGGCACCGGGGAGCTGTTTTTT.

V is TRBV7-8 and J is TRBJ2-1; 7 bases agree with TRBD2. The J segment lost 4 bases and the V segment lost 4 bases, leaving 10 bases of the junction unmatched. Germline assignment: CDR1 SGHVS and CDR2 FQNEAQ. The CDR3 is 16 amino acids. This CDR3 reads CASSSGSSGGYNEQFF. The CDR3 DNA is TGTGCCAGCAGCTCAGGGAGTTCGGGGGGTTACAATGAGCAGTTCTTC.

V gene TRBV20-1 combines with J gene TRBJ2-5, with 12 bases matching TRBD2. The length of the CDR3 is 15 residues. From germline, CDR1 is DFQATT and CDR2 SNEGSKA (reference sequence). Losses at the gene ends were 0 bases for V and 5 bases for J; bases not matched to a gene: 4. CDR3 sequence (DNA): TGCAGTGCTAGAGATTTACTAGCGGGGGGCGAGACCCAGTACTTC. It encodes CSARDLLAGGETQYF.

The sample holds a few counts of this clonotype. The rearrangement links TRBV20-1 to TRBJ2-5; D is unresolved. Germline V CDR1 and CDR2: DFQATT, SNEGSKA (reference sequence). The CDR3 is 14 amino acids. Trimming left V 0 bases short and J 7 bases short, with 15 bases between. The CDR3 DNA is TGCAGTGCTAGAGATACGAGAACTGATTGGACCCAGTACTTC. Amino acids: CSARDTRTDWTQYF.

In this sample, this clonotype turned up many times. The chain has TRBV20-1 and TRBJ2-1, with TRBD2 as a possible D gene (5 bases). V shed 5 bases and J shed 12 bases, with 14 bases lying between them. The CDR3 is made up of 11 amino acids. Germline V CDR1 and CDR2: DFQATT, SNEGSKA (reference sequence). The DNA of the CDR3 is TGCAGTGCTTTTTTGGGTGCGGGGCAGTTCTTC. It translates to CSAFLGAGQFF.

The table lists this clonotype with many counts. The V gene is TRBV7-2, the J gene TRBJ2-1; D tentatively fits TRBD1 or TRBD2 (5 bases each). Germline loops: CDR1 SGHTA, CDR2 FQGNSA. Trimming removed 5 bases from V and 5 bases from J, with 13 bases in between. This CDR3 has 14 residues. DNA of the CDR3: TGTGCCAGCAGCCCTACGGGGCTGCACAATGAGCAGTTCTTC. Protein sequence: CASSPTGLHNEQFF.

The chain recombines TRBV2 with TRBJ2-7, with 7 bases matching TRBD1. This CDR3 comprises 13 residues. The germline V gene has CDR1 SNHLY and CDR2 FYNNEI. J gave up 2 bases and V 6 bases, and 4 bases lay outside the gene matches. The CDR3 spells CASRRTGTYEQYF. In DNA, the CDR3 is TGTGCCAGCAGAAGGACAGGTACCTACGAGCAGTACTTC. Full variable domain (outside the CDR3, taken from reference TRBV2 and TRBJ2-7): EPEVTQTPSHQVTQMGQEVILRCVPISNHLYFYWYRQILGQKVEFLVSFYNNEISEKSEIFDDQFSVERPDGSNFTLKIRSTKLEDSAMYFCASRRTGTYEQYFGPGTRLTVT.

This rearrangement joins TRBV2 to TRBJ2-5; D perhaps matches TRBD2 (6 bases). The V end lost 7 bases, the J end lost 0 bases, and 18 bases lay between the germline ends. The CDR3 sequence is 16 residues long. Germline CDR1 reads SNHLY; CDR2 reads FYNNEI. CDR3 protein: CASNVLGSGYQETQYF. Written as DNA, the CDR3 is TGTGCCAGCAACGTTCTTGGAAGCGGGTACCAAGAGACCCAGTACTTC.

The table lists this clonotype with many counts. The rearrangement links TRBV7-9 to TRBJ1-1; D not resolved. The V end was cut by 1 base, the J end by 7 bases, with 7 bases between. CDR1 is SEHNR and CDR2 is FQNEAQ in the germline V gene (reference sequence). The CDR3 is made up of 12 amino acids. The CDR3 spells CASSLEVGEAFF. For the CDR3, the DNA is TGTGCCAGCAGCTTAGAGGTCGGTGAAGCTTTCTTT.

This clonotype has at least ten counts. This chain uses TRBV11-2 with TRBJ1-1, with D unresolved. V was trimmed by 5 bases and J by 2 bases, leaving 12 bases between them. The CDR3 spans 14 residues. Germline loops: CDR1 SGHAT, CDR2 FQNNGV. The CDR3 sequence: CASSPTRGNTEAFF. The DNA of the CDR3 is TGTGCCAGCAGCCCTACGCGGGGAAACACTGAAGCTTTCTTT.

The chain's CDR3 is CATTLPRRSYNEQFF. CDR3 DNA: TGTGCCACCACCCTACCCCGGCGGTCGTACAATGAGCAGTTCTTC. This rearrangement joins TRBV2 to TRBJ2-1; unclear D gene. Germline V lookup: CDR1 SNHLY, CDR2 FYNNEI. This CDR3 spans 15 amino acids. Deletions cut 10 bases from V and 4 bases from J, with 20 bases between.

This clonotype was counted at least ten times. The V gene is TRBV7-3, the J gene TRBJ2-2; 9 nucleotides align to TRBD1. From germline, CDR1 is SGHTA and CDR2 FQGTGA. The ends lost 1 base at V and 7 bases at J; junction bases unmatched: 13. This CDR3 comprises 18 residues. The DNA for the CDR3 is TGTGCCAGCAGCTTAAAGGCCTTCGGGACAGGGTTGTTCGGGGAGCTGTTTTTT. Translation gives CASSLKAFGTGLFGELFF.

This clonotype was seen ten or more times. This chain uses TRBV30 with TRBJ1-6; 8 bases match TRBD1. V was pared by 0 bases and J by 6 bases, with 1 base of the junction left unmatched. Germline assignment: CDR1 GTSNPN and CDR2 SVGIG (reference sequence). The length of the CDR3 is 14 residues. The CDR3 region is CAWSVGQGNSPLHF. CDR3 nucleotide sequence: TGTGCCTGGAGTGTCGGACAGGGTAATTCACCCCTCCACTTT. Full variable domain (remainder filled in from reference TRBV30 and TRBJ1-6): SQTIHQWPATLVQPVGSPLSLECTVEGTSNPNLYWYRQAAGRGLQLLFYSVGIGQISSEVPQNLSASRPQDRQFILSSKKLLLSDSGFYLCAWSVGQGNSPLHFGNGTRLTVT.

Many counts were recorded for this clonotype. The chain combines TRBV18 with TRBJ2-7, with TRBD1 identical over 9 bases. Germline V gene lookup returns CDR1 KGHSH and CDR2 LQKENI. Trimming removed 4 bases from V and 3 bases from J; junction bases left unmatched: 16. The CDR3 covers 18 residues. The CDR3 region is CASSRYSRIGQGSYEQYF. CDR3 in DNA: TGTGCCAGCTCACGATATAGTCGGATAGGACAGGGGAGCTACGAGCAGTACTTC.

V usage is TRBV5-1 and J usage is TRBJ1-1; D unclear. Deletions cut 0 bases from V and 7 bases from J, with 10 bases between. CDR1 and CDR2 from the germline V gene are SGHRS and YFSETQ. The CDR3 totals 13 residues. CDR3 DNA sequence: TGCGCCAGCAGCTTGGAAGGGAAAGGTGAAGCTTTCTTT. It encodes CASSLEGKGEAFF.

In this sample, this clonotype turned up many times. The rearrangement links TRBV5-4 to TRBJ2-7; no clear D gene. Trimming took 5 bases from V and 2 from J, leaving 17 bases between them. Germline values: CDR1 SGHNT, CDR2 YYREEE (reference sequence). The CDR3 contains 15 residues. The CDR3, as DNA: TGTGCCAGCAGTCCCCCGCCGGACGGAACCTACGAGCAGTACTTC. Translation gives CASSPPPDGTYEQYF.

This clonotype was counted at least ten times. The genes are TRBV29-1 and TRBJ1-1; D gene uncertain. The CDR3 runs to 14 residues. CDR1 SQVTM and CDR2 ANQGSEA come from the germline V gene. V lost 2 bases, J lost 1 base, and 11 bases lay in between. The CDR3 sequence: CSVESLSKNTEAFF. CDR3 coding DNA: TGCAGCGTTGAAAGTCTCAGTAAGAACACTGAAGCTTTCTTT.

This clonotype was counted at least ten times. The CDR3 loop is CASSLEGGSRVNEQFF. CDR3 coding DNA: TGTGCCAGCAGCTTGGAAGGAGGGTCGCGAGTAAATGAGCAGTTCTTC. The chain combines TRBV5-4 with TRBJ2-1; possible D gene TRBD2, 6 bases. Germline loops: CDR1 SGHNT, CDR2 YYREEE (reference sequence). Trimming took off 0 bases at V and 7 bases at J, with 17 bases between the two ends. CDR3 length equals 16 residues.

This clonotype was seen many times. The CDR3, as DNA: TGTGCCAGCGGGGGGGACACAGATACGCAGTATTTT. Protein sequence: CASGGDTDTQYF. The genes are TRBV2 and TRBJ2-3, with 7 bases that match TRBD2. CDR1 and CDR2 (germline): SNHLY, FYNNEI. This CDR3 has 12 residues. Unmatched junction bases numbered 1, after V lost 8 bases and J lost 2 bases.

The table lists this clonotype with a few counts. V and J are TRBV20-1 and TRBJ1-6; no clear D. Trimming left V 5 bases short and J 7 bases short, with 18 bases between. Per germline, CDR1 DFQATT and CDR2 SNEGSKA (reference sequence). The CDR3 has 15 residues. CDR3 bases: TGCAGTGCTCCTGGTGGGCAACGGTCAAATTCACCCCTCCACTTT. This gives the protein CSAPGGQRSNSPLHF.